The 4 T cell receptor beta chains listed next were all sequenced from one sample in a study of memory CD4+ T cells and cytomegalovirus serostatus. Single viable CD3+CD4+CD8-CD45RO+ cells were sorted as the memory CD4+ T cells. Profiled with immunoSEQ multiplex PCR; TCRdb holds only in-frame clones, not every one. The data hold tens of thousands of clones, with around 74% observed a single time. The sequencing sample was made of memory CD4+ T cells from blood. Every receptor here comes from an adult in good health and CMV-seropositive.

This clone came up a few times. The V gene is TRBV4-2, the J gene TRBJ2-3; 9 positions match TRBD2. The germline V gene has CDR1 LGHNA and CDR2 YNFKEQ. V lost 4 bases, J lost 2 bases, and 4 bases stayed unmatched. The CDR3 has 15 amino acids. This CDR3 is CASSPSGEVTDTQYF. DNA for the CDR3: TGTGCCAGCAGCCCTAGCGGGGAAGTCACAGATACGCAGTATTTT.

CDR3 amino acids: CASDLFVASGANVLTF. The CDR3 DNA reads as TGTGCCAGCGACCTTTTCGTAGCCTCTGGGGCCAACGTCCTGACTTTC. The chain recombines TRBV7-2 with TRBJ2-6, with D hard to call. Trimming took 8 bases from V and 0 from J, leaving 14 bases between them. CDR1 and CDR2 (germline): SGHTA, FQGNSA. The CDR3 is 16 residues long.

The chain recombines TRBV7-9 with TRBJ2-7; tentatively, D is TRBD2 (6 bases). This CDR3 region has 15 residues. Trimming removed 0 bases at V and 5 bases at J, with 14 bases between. Germline V gene lookup returns CDR1 SEHNR and CDR2 FQNEAQ (reference sequence). CDR3 amino acids: CASSLAEAWGDEQYF. In DNA, the CDR3 is TGTGCCAGCAGCTTAGCGGAAGCCTGGGGGGACGAGCAGTACTTC.

This sequence joins TRBV4-1 and TRBJ2-7, with unresolved D. CDR3 size: 16 residues. V was trimmed by 0 bases and J by 0 bases, leaving 12 bases between them. Per germline, CDR1 MGHRA and CDR2 YSYEKL. The CDR3: CASSQEGSGLSYEQYF. The CDR3 DNA reads as TGCGCCAGCAGCCAAGAAGGATCGGGTCTCTCCTACGAGCAGTACTTC.